What follows are 4 T cell receptor beta chains derived from one specimen sequenced in a study of neoadjuvant anti-PD-1 for oral cavity cancer. Clones were read by immunoSEQ multiplex PCR, and TCRdb kept only the in-frame ones, dropping some. Seen here are more than 13,000 clones, around three quarters observed once, and the top ten hold over 2%. The sample here was PBMCs, taken before nivolumab (anti-PD-1) treatment. Source of these receptors: a person aged 35 to 85 with oral cavity squamous cell carcinoma.

V and J are TRBV20-1 and TRBJ2-5; D tentatively reads TRBD1 or TRBD2 (5 bases each). CDR3 length: 10 residues. V lost 5 bases, J lost 4 bases, and 5 bases lay in between. Germline CDR1 reads DFQATT; CDR2 reads SNEGSKA (reference sequence). Here the CDR3 DNA reads TGCAGTGCTGGGACAGAGACCCAGTACTTC. Translation: CSAGTETQYF.

The chain combines TRBV9 with TRBJ2-2; D ambiguous. Per the germline V gene, CDR1 is SGDLS and CDR2 is YYNGEE. The germline V and J ends were trimmed by 1 base and 5 bases, with 9 bases remaining between them. The length of the CDR3 is 14 residues. The CDR3 DNA follows: TGTGCCAGCAGCGTAATGGCAGGAACCGGGGAGCTGTTTTTT. It encodes CASSVMAGTGELFF.

This chain connects TRBV20-1 to TRBJ2-7, with D hard to call. The CDR3 length is 10 residues. CDR1 is DFQATT and CDR2 is SNEGSKA in the germline V gene (reference sequence). Deletions cut 7 bases from V and 6 bases from J, with 10 bases between. The CDR3 DNA sequence: TGCAGTGGGCGAAGTGGCGAGCAGTACTTC. It is translated as CSGRSGEQYF.

The chain links TRBV5-1 to TRBJ1-2; no definite D call. Trimming pared 3 bases from V and 10 bases from J, leaving 19 bases between. The germline CDR1 and CDR2 sequences are SGHRS and YFSETQ. This CDR3 is built from 14 residues. The CDR3 DNA sequence: TGCGCCAGCAGCTCTACGGGAGTGACTGGCGTCTACACCTTC. Protein: CASSSTGVTGVYTF.